The clone carrying this TCR beta chain was seen many times. Its antigen is still unknown. V was trimmed by 5 bases and J by 1 base, leaving 12 bases between them. The length of the CDR3 is 15 residues. This entry is derived from a study of identical twins. General study points: Carriage of fewer insertions was seen in abundant cord blood beta clonotypes, whereas memory repertoires showed none.

TCRdb itself ran the 5' RACE reads through MiXCR, one entry per CDR3 protein. The sample consists of approximately 230,000 distinct CDR3 sequences, 6.5% of them appearing once. This same sample was also part of a study on T cells expressing NK-cell markers. That work adds: Sorted CD3+CD56+NKG2C+, CD3+CD56+NKG2C- and CD3+CD56-NKG2C+ T cells provided the TCR beta repertoires. Each of 6 or 7 donors carried dominant NKG2C+ clonotypes accounting for about 1.0-7.0% of CD8+ T cells. The leading position in the CD3+CD56-NKG2C+ fraction of a handful of donors also went to these clonotypes.

This sequence joins TRBV12-3 or TRBV12-4 and TRBJ1-5, with a weak D call TRBD1 (6 bases). The receptor comes from a woman under 30 in good health. Sequenced sample: CD8+ T cells sorted from blood. The CDR3 sequence is CASSPSGGSNQPQHF. CDR3 sequence (DNA): TGTGCCAGCAGTCCGTCGGGGGGCAGCAATCAGCCCCAGCATTTT.